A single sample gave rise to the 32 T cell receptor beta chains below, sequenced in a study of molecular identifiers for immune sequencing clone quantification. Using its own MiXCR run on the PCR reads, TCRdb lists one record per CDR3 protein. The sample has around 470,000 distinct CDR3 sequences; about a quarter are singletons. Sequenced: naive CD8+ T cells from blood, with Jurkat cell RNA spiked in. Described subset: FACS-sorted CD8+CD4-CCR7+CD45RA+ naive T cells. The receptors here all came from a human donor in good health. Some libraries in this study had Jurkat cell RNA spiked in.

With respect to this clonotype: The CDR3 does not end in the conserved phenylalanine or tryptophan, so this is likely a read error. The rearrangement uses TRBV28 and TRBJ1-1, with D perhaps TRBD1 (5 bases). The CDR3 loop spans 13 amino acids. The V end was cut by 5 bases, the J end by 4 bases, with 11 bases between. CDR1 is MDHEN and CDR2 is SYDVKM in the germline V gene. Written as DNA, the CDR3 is TGTGCCAGCAGTACACCGGGGGGCACTGAAGCTTTCTTA. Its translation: CASSTPGGTEAFL.

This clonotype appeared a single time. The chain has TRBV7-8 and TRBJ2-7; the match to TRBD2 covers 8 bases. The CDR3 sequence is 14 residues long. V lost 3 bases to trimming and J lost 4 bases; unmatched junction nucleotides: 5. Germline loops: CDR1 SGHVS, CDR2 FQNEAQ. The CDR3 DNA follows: TGTGCCAGCAGCTTTGAGCGGGGGACTTACGAGCAGTACTTC. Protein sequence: CASSFERGTYEQYF. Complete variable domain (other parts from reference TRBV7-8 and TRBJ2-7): GAGVSQSPRYKVAKRGQDVALRCDPISGHVSLFWYQQALGQGPEFLTYFQNEAQLDKSGLPSDRFFAERPEGSVSTLKIQRTQQEDSAVYLCASSFERGTYEQYFGPGTRLTVT.

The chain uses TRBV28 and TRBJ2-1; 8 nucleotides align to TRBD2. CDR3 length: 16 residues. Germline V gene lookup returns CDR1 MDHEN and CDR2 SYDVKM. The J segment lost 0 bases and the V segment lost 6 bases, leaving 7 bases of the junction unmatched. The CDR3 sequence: CASRPTSGSSYNEQFF. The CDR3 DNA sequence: TGTGCCAGCAGACCCACTAGCGGAAGCTCCTACAATGAGCAGTTCTTC.

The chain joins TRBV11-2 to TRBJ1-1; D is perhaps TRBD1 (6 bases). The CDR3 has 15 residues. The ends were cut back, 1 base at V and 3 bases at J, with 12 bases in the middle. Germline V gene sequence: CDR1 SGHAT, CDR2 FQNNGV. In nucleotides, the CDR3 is TGTGCCAGCAGCTTAGGGGGGCAGACTCACACTGAAGCTTTCTTT. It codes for CASSLGGQTHTEAFF.

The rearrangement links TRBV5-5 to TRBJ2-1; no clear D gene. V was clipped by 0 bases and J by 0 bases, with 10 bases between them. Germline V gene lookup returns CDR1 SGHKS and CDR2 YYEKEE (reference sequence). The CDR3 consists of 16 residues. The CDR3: CASSLVLAASYNEQFF. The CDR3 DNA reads TGTGCCAGCAGCTTGGTCTTGGCGGCCTCCTACAATGAGCAGTTCTTC.

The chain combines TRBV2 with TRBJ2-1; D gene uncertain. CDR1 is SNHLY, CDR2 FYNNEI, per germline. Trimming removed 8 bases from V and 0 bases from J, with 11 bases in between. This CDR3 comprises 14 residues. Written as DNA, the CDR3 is TGTGCCAGCCTTGACTTGAGCTCCTACAATGAGCAGTTCTTC. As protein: CASLDLSSYNEQFF.

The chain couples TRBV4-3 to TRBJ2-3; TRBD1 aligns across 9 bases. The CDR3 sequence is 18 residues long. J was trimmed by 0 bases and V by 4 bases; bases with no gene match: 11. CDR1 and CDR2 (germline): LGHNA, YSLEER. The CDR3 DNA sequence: TGCGCCAGCAGCCCCACCCCGGGACAGGGAACTAGCACAGATACGCAGTATTTT. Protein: CASSPTPGQGTSTDTQYF.

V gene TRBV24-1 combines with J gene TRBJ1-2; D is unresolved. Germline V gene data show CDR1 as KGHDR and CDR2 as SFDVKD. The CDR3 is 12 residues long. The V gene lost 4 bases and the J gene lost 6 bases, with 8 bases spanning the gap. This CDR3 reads CATSEVGDGYTF. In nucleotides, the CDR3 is TGTGCCACCAGTGAAGTTGGGGATGGCTACACCTTC.

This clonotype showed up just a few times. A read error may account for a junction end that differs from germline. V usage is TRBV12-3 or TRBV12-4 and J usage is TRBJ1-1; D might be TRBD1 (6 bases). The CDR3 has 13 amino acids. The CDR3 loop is CASSLGAGTEASF. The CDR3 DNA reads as TGTGCCAGCAGTTTGGGGGCGGGCACTGAAGCTTCCTTT.

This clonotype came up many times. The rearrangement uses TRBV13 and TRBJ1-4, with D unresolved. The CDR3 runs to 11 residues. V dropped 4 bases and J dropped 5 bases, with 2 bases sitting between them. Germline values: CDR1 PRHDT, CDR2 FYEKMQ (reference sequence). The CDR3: CASSSNEKLFF. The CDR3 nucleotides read TGTGCCAGCAGCTCAAATGAAAAACTGTTTTTT.

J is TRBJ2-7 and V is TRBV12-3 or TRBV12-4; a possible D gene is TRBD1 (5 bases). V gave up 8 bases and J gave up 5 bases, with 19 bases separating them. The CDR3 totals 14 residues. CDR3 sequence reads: CASGWGGPADEQYF. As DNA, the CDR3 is TGTGCCAGCGGGTGGGGCGGACCCGCGGACGAGCAGTACTTC.

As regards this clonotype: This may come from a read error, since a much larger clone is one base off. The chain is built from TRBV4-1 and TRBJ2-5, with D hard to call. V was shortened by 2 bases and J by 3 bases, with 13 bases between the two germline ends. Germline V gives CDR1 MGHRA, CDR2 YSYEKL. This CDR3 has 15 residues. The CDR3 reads CASSQRRLSEETQYF. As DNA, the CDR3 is TGCGCCAGCAGCCAACGGAGACTTTCCGAAGAGACCCAGTACTTC.

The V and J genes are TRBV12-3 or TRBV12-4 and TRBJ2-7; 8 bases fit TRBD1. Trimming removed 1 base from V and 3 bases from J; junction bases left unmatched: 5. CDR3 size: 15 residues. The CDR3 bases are TGTGCCAGCAGTTTAGGACAGGGGTTAGTCTACGAGCAGTACTTC. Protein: CASSLGQGLVYEQYF.

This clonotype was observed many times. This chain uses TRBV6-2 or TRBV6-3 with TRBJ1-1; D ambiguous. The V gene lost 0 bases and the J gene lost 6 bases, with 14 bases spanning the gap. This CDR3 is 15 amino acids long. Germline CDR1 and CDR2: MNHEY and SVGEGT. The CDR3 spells CASSYSQKGLAEAFF. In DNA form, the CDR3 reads TGTGCCAGCAGTTACTCTCAGAAAGGGTTGGCTGAAGCTTTCTTT.

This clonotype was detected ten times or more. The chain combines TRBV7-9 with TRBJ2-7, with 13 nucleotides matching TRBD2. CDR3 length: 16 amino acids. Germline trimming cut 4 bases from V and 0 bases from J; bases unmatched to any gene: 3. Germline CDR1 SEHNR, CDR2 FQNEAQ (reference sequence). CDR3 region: CASSWGTSGASYEQYF. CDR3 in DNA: TGTGCCAGCAGCTGGGGGACTAGCGGGGCCTCCTACGAGCAGTACTTC.

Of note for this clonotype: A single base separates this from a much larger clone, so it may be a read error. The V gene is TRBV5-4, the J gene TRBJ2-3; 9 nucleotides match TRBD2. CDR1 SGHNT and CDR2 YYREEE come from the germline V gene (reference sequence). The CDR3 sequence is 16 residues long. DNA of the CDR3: TGTGCCAGCAGCTTGTGGCGGGGGGGCCGGACAGATGCGCAGTATTTT. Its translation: CASSLWRGGRTDAQYF.

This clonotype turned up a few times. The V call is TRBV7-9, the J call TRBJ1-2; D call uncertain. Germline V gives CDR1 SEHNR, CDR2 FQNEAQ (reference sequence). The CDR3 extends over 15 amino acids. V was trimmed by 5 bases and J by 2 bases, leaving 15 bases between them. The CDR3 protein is CASSLTTALNYGYTF. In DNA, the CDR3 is TGTGCCAGCAGCCTAACCACAGCACTAAACTATGGCTACACCTTC.

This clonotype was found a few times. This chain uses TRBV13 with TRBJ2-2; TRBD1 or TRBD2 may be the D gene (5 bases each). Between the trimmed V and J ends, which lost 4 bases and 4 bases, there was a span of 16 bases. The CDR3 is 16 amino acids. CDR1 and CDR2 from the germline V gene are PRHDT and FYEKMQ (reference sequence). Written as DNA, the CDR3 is TGTGCCAGCAGCTCAATTCCGGGACGAAGCACCGGGGAGCTGTTTTTT. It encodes CASSSIPGRSTGELFF.

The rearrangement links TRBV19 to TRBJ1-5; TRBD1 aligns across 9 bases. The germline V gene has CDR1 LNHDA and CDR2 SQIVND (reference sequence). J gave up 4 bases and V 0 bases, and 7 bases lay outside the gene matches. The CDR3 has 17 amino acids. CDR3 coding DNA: TGTGCCAGTAGTATAGATCCACAGGGGGCGGGAAATCAGCCCCAGCATTTT. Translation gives CASSIDPQGAGNQPQHF.

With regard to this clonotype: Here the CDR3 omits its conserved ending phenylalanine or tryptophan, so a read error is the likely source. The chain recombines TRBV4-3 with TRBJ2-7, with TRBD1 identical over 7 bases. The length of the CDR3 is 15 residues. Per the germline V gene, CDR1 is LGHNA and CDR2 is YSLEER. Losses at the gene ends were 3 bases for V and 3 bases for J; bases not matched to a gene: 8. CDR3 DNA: TGCGCCAGCAGCCAGAGTAGGGACAGTCTCTACGAGCAGTACCTC. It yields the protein CASSQSRDSLYEQYL.

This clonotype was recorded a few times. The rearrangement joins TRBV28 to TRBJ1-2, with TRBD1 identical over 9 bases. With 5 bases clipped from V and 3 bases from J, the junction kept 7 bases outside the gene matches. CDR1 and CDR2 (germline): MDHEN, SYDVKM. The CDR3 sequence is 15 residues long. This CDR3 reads CASSPATGGHYGYTF. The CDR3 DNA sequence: TGTGCCAGCAGTCCCGCGACAGGGGGACACTATGGCTACACCTTC.

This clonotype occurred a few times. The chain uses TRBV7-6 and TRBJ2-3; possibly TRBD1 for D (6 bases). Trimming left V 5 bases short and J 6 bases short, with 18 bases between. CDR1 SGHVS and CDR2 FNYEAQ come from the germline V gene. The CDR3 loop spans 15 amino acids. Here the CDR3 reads CASSPGTWGLDTQYF. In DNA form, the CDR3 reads TGTGCCAGCAGCCCTGGGACATGGGGGTTGGATACGCAGTATTTT. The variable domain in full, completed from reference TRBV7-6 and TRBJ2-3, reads GAGVSQSPRYKVTKRGQDVALRCDPISGHVSLYWYRQALGQGPEFLTYFNYEAQQDKSGLPNDRFSAERPEGSISTLTIQRTEQRDSAMYRCASSPGTWGLDTQYFGPGTRLTVL.

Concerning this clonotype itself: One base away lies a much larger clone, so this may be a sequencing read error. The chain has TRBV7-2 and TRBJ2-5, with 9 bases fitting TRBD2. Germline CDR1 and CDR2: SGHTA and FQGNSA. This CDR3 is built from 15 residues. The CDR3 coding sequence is TGTGCCAGCAGCAGACTAGCGGAGAGCCAAGAGCCCCAGTACTTC. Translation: CASSRLAESQEPQYF.

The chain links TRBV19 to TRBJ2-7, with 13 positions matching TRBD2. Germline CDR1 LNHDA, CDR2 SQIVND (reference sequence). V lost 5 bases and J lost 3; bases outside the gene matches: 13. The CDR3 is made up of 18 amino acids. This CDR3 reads CASSAGTSGTSPFYEQYF. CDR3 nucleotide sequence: TGTGCCAGTAGTGCCGGGACTAGCGGGACCTCTCCTTTCTACGAGCAGTACTTC. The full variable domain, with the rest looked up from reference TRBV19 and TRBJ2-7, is DGGITQSPKYLFRKEGQNVTLSCEQNLNHDAMYWYRQDPGQGLRLIYYSQIVNDFQKGDIAEGYSVSREKKESFPLTVTSAQKNPTAFYLCASSAGTSGTSPFYEQYFGPGTRLTVT.

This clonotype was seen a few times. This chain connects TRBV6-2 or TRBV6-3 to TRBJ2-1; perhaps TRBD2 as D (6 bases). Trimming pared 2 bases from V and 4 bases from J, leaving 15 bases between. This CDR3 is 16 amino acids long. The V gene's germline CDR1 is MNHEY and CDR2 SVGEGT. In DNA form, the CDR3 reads TGTGCCAGCAGTTACGGGGTGATAGCGGAGTACAATGAGCAGTTCTTC. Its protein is CASSYGVIAEYNEQFF.

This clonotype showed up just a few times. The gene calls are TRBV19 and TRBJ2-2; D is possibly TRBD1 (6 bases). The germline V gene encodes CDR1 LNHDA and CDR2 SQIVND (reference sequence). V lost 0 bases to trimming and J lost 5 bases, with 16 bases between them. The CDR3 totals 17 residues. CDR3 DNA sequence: TGTGCCAGTAGTATAGATGCCGAGACAGGTCGGACCGGGGAGCTGTTTTTT. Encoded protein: CASSIDAETGRTGELFF.

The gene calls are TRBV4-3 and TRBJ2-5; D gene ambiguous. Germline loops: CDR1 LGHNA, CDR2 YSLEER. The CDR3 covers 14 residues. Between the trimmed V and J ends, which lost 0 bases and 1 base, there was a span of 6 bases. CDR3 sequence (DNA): TGCGCCAGCAGCCAAGAGCGGAGCCAAGAGACCCAGTACTTC. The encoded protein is CASSQERSQETQYF.

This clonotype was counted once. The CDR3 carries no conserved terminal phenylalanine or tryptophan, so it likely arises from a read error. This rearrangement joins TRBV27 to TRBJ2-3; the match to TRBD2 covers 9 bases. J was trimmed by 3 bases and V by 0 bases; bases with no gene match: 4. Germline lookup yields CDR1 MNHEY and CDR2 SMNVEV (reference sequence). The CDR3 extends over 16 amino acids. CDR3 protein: CASSLSAGGVTDTQYL. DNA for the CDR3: TGTGCCAGCAGTTTATCAGCGGGAGGTGTTACAGATACGCAGTATCTT.

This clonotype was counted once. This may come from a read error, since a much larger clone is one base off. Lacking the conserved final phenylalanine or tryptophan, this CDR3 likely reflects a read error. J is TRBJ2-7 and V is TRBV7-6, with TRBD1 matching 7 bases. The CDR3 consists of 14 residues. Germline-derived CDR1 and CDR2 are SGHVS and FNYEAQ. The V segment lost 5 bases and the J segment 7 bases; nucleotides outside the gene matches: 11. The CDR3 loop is CASSDRDRPLEQYL. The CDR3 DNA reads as TGTGCCAGCAGCGACCGGGACAGACCCCTGGAGCAGTACCTC.

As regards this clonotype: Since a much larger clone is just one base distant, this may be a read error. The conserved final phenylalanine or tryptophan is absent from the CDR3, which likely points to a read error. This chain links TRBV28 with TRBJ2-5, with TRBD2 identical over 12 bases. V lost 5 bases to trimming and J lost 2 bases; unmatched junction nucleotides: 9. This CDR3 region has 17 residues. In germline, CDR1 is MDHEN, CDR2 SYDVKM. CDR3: CASSPGLAGLLQETQYL. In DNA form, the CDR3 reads TGTGCCAGCAGTCCTGGACTAGCGGGGTTATTGCAAGAGACCCAGTACCTC.

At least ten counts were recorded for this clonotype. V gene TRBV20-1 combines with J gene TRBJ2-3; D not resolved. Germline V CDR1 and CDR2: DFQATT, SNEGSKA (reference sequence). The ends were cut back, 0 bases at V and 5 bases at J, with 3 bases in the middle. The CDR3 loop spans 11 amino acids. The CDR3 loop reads CSAREVDTQYF. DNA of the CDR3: TGCAGTGCTAGAGAGGTAGATACGCAGTATTTT.

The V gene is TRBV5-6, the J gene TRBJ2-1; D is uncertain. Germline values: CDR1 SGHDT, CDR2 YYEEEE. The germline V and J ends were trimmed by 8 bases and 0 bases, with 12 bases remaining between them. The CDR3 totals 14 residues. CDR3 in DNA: TGTGCCAGTAAACCACCCAGCTCCTACAATGAGCAGTTCTTC. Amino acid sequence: CASKPPSSYNEQFF.